These 27 T cell receptor beta chains came from one sample sequenced in a study of T cells in Graves' hyperthyroidism and ophthalmopathy. Amplification yielded TCR beta CDR3 regions, with RNA transcripts as the source. An initial round of RT-PCR targeting the TCR CDR3 relied on the HTBI primer set. TCRdb called the multiplex PCR reads again in MiXCR, with one record for every CDR3 protein. In the table there are some 700,000 distinct CDR3 sequences, 15% to 20% of which are singletons. Material for sequencing was blood. These receptors all stem from a man aged 45-65 years with Graves' hyperthyroidism.

This clonotype appeared many times. The genes are TRBV28 and TRBJ2-1, with 8 bases identical to TRBD2. This CDR3 spans 15 amino acids. Germline values: CDR1 MDHEN, CDR2 SYDVKM. The J segment lost 7 bases and the V segment lost 0 bases, leaving 5 bases of the junction unmatched. CDR3 sequence: CASSLWREAWNEQFF. CDR3 DNA: TGTGCCAGCAGTTTATGGCGGGAGGCCTGGAATGAGCAGTTCTTC.

The chain uses TRBV7-9 and TRBJ1-1, with D tentatively TRBD1 (6 bases). Germline CDR1 and CDR2: SEHNR and FQNEAQ (reference sequence). CDR3 length equals 15 residues. Trimming pared 4 bases from V and 1 base from J, leaving 13 bases between. CDR3 region: CASSSLGQRNTEAFF. In DNA, the CDR3 is TGTGCCAGCAGCTCGCTTGGACAGAGGAACACTGAAGCTTTCTTT.

This clonotype was observed many times. This chain connects TRBV12-3 or TRBV12-4 to TRBJ2-1; TRBD2 matches at 8 bases. This CDR3 has 14 amino acids. V was clipped by 3 bases and J by 4 bases; unmatched bases: 2. As DNA, the CDR3 is TGTGCCAGCAGTTTTAGCGGGAATTACAATGAGCAGTTCTTC. Translating gives CASSFSGNYNEQFF.

This clonotype has at least ten counts. The chain has TRBV28 and TRBJ2-1; 9 bases match TRBD1. In germline, CDR1 is MDHEN, CDR2 SYDVKM. The junction had 6 bases not matched to a gene; V was cut back by 3 bases and J by 6 bases. This CDR3 has 15 residues. The DNA for the CDR3 is TGTGCCAGCAGTTTTCGGGACAGGGTAGTCAATGAGCAGTTCTTC. Translated, it gives CASSFRDRVVNEQFF.

The sample holds many counts of this clonotype. The chain recombines TRBV28 with TRBJ1-2; the D is unclear. The CDR3 runs to 15 residues. V shed 3 bases and J shed 3 bases, with 14 bases lying between them. CDR1 is MDHEN, CDR2 SYDVKM, per germline. CDR3 DNA: TGTGCCAGCAGTTTTCTCGGTGGCCCGGACTATGGCTACACCTTC. Its translation is CASSFLGGPDYGYTF.

This clonotype was observed once. V and J are TRBV2 and TRBJ2-3, with 8 nucleotides matching TRBD2. CDR3 length equals 16 residues. In germline, CDR1 is SNHLY, CDR2 FYNNEI. V dropped 8 bases and J dropped 1; count of bases not matched to a gene: 11. The CDR3 bases are TGTGCCAGCGGCGGCCCTAGCGGGTCTCGCACAGATACGCAGTATTTT. It yields the protein CASGGPSGSRTDTQYF.

The rearrangement links TRBV12-3 or TRBV12-4 to TRBJ2-2; 8 bases align to TRBD2. The trim removed 5 bases at V and 5 bases at J, leaving 10 bases unmatched. This CDR3 spans 16 amino acids. The CDR3 loop reads CASSLVTSGITGELFF. For the CDR3, the DNA is TGTGCCAGCAGTCTCGTTACTAGCGGAATTACCGGGGAGCTGTTTTTT.

The J gene is TRBJ2-7, the V gene TRBV5-1; D unresolved. This CDR3 is built from 13 residues. V gave up 0 bases and J gave up 3 bases, with 7 bases separating them. Germline values: CDR1 SGHRS, CDR2 YFSETQ. CDR3 in DNA: TGCGCCAGCAGCTTGGAAGAGATCTACGAGCAGTACTTC. Its translation is CASSLEEIYEQYF.

This clonotype has at least ten counts. The CDR3 spells CATSDYAGENTGELFF. The DNA of the CDR3 is TGTGCCACCAGTGATTATGCGGGAGAGAACACCGGGGAGCTGTTTTTT. The V gene is TRBV24-1, the J gene TRBJ2-2, with 7 bases lining up with TRBD2. The CDR3 totals 16 residues. The germline gives CDR1 KGHDR, CDR2 SFDVKD. The J segment lost 1 base and the V segment lost 2 bases, leaving 3 bases of the junction unmatched.

This clonotype came up many times. This chain connects TRBV20-1 to TRBJ2-7, with 9 nucleotides matching TRBD1. CDR3 size: 15 residues. Losses at the gene ends were 4 bases for V and 0 bases for J; bases not matched to a gene: 7. Looked up from germline, CDR1 is DFQATT and CDR2 is SNEGSKA (reference sequence). CDR3 in amino acids: CSATWTGALSYEQYF. The CDR3 DNA reads as TGCAGTGCTACCTGGACAGGGGCCCTCTCCTACGAGCAGTACTTC.

J is TRBJ2-2 and V is TRBV4-2; no clear D. CDR1 is LGHNA, CDR2 YNFKEQ, per germline. Deletions cut 3 bases from V and 0 bases from J, with 8 bases between. This CDR3 has 15 amino acids. The CDR3 nucleotides read TGTGCCAGCAGCCACACAAACACGAACACCGGGGAGCTGTTTTTT. Amino acids: CASSHTNTNTGELFF.

This clonotype occurred many times. This sequence joins TRBV5-6 and TRBJ1-3; D remains ambiguous. This CDR3 is built from 16 residues. CDR1 SGHDT and CDR2 YYEEEE come from the germline V gene. V was trimmed by 4 bases and J by 0 bases, leaving 14 bases between them. Here the CDR3 reads CASSVQGGFSGNTIYF. The DNA of the CDR3 is TGTGCCAGCAGCGTCCAAGGCGGCTTCTCTGGAAACACCATATATTTT. Full variable domain (missing parts from reference TRBV5-6 and TRBJ1-3): DAGVTQSPTHLIKTRGQQVTLRCSPKSGHDTVSWYQQALGQGPQFIFQYYEEEERQRGNFPDRFSGHQFPNYSSELNVNALLLGDSALYLCASSVQGGFSGNTIYFGEGSWLTVV.

This clonotype was recorded many times. This chain's CDR3 is CASSFWNPTDQPQHF. CDR3 DNA: TGTGCCAGCAGTTTTTGGAACCCCACCGATCAGCCCCAGCATTTT. The chain employs TRBV28 and TRBJ1-5; D unresolved. The CDR3 covers 15 residues. The V end lost 3 bases, the J end lost 5 bases, and 14 bases lay between the germline ends. Germline CDR1 MDHEN, CDR2 SYDVKM.

This clonotype was seen repeatedly, ten times or more. The chain combines TRBV20-1 with TRBJ2-7; the D call may be TRBD1 or TRBD2 (5 bases each). The CDR3 is made up of 14 amino acids. Germline V lookup: CDR1 DFQATT, CDR2 SNEGSKA (reference sequence). Deletions cut 1 base from V and 2 bases from J, with 12 bases between. The CDR3 here is CSARVTGPTYEQYF. The DNA of the CDR3 is TGCAGTGCTAGAGTAACGGGGCCGACCTACGAGCAGTACTTC.

This clonotype was picked up a small number of times. The V call is TRBV11-2, the J call TRBJ2-6; weak D call: TRBD2 (6 bases). With 3 bases removed from V and 0 bases from J, the gap between germline ends came to 9 bases. The CDR3 extends over 16 amino acids. The germline V gene encodes CDR1 SGHAT and CDR2 FQNNGV. The CDR3 reads CASSFRRVSGANVLTF. The CDR3 DNA follows: TGTGCCAGCAGCTTCCGGAGGGTCTCTGGGGCCAACGTCCTGACTTTC. The full variable domain, completed using reference TRBV11-2 and TRBJ2-6, is EAGVAQSPRYKIIEKRQSVAFWCNPISGHATLYWYQQILGQGPKLLIQFQNNGVVDDSQLPKDRFSAERLKGVDSTLKIQPAKLEDSAVYLCASSFRRVSGANVLTFGAGSRLTVL.

The chain carries TRBV30 and TRBJ1-5, with D perhaps TRBD1 (6 bases). Germline assignment: CDR1 GTSNPN and CDR2 SVGIG (reference sequence). Trimming shortened V by 3 bases and J by 4 bases, and 13 bases separated the two germline ends. The CDR3 extends over 14 amino acids. DNA of the CDR3: TGTGCCTGGAGCGAGGGACAATTGAATCAGCCCCAGCATTTT. Its protein product is CAWSEGQLNQPQHF.

This clonotype was seen at least ten times. The V and J genes are TRBV7-9 and TRBJ2-5; 7 nucleotides match TRBD2. The CDR3 contains 16 residues. Losses at the gene ends were 5 bases for V and 5 bases for J; bases not matched to a gene: 14. Germline CDR1 reads SEHNR; CDR2 reads FQNEAQ (reference sequence). Here the CDR3 reads CASSLSIGTTIETQYF. The CDR3 coding sequence is TGTGCCAGCAGCCTTAGTATTGGGACTACGATCGAGACCCAGTACTTC.

This clonotype was observed many times. V is TRBV6-1 and J is TRBJ2-5; a possible D gene is TRBD2 (5 bases). CDR1 and CDR2 (germline): MNHNS, SASEGT. V lost 3 bases to trimming and J lost 1 base, with 6 bases between them. The CDR3 has 13 amino acids. As DNA, the CDR3 is TGTGCCAGCAGTGATAGCGCCCAAGAGACCCAGTACTTC. Translation: CASSDSAQETQYF.

This clonotype was found many times. This chain connects TRBV5-1 to TRBJ2-7; the D is unclear. The CDR3 runs to 13 residues. With 1 base removed from V and 4 bases from J, the gap between germline ends came to 9 bases. Germline-derived CDR1 and CDR2 are SGHRS and YFSETQ. CDR3 coding DNA: TGCGCCAGCAGCTTGCACCAGGAGTACGAGCAGTACTTC. Its protein is CASSLHQEYEQYF.

This clonotype has ten or more counts. CDR3 loop: CASSLTGFGEAFF. For the CDR3, the DNA is TGTGCCAGCAGTCTCACAGGGTTTGGTGAAGCTTTCTTT. The V call is TRBV2, the J call TRBJ1-1; D perhaps matches TRBD1 (6 bases). This CDR3 spans 13 amino acids. Germline V CDR1 and CDR2: SNHLY, FYNNEI. Trimming stripped 5 bases from V and 7 bases from J, with 14 bases between.

This clonotype was recorded at least ten times. The chain combines TRBV27 with TRBJ2-2, with 7 nucleotides matching TRBD1. The germline CDR1 and CDR2 sequences are MNHEY and SMNVEV (reference sequence). The CDR3 extends over 18 amino acids. V trimming: 4 bases; J trimming: 4 bases; junction bases outside the gene matches: 15. The CDR3 reads CASSSLDREPRGTGELFF. The CDR3 nucleotides read TGTGCCAGCAGTTCGCTTGACAGGGAACCCCGGGGCACCGGGGAGCTGTTTTTT.

This clonotype was counted at least ten times. J is TRBJ2-1 and V is TRBV28, with 9 positions matching TRBD2. Germline CDR1 is MDHEN and CDR2 is SYDVKM. CDR3 length: 16 amino acids. Germline trimming cut 7 bases from V and 5 bases from J; bases unmatched to any gene: 12. CDR3 region: CASTATGTSRDNEQFF. CDR3 bases: TGTGCCAGCACCGCGACCGGGACTAGCAGAGACAATGAGCAGTTCTTC.

This clonotype was seen more than once but under ten times. V usage is TRBV29-1 and J usage is TRBJ2-7; D is perhaps TRBD1 or TRBD2 (5 bases each). The CDR3 runs to 14 residues. The germline CDR1 and CDR2 sequences are SQVTM and ANQGSEA. Trimming took off 4 bases at V and 2 bases at J, with 15 bases between the two ends. In DNA, the CDR3 is TGCAGCGTTGCCTACAGTAAGGGACCCTACGAGCAGTACTTC. Its translation is CSVAYSKGPYEQYF.

This clonotype was detected many times. The chain links TRBV9 to TRBJ1-4; D is ambiguous. The germline V gene encodes CDR1 SGDLS and CDR2 YYNGEE. CDR3 length: 14 amino acids. Between the trimmed V and J ends, which lost 0 bases and 0 bases, there was a span of 3 bases. In DNA form, the CDR3 reads TGTGCCAGCAGCGTAGCTGCAACTAATGAAAAACTGTTTTTT. Its protein product is CASSVAATNEKLFF.

This clonotype came up once. CDR3 DNA: TGCAGTGCTAGAGATCTCCGGACAGGGACCTACGAGCAGTACTTC. Protein: CSARDLRTGTYEQYF. This chain connects TRBV20-1 to TRBJ2-7, with TRBD1 matching 8 bases. Germline lookup yields CDR1 DFQATT and CDR2 SNEGSKA (reference sequence). J was trimmed by 2 bases and V by 0 bases; bases with no gene match: 6. The CDR3 is 15 residues long.

In its sample, this clonotype was seen many times. The chain joins TRBV7-9 to TRBJ1-1; possibly TRBD1 for D (5 bases). Trimming pared 5 bases from V and 5 bases from J, leaving 18 bases between. Germline V gene lookup returns CDR1 SEHNR and CDR2 FQNEAQ (reference sequence). The CDR3 length is 15 residues. The CDR3 region is CASSAPRATGTEAFF. CDR3 in DNA: TGTGCCAGCAGCGCTCCCAGGGCGACGGGTACTGAAGCTTTCTTT.

This clonotype was observed once. The genes are TRBV3-2 and TRBJ1-5. TRBV3-2 is annotated as a pseudogene. CDR3 length: 15 amino acids. The CDR3 loop is CASSQDGGYGQPQHF. The CDR3 nucleotides are TGTGCCAGCAGCCAAGATGGAGGGTACGGACAGCCCCAGCATTTT.